Presented here are 32 T cell receptor beta chains from one specimen sequenced in a study of T cell repertoires and HLA-DP antigens. Measured with immunoSEQ multiplex PCR; TCRdb has only the in-frame clones, and not every one. Counted here are approximately 100,000 clones, 86% occurring once; the ten biggest clones make up around 1.7%. Their recognized antigens are unknown. The specimen sequenced was CD4+ T cells from PBMCs. All receptors come from a man aged 50-59 years in good health and CMV-seronegative.

The sample holds a few counts of this clone. V and J are TRBV11-2 and TRBJ2-7, with 7 bases identical to TRBD2. The J segment lost 2 bases and the V segment lost 1 base, leaving 8 bases of the junction unmatched. CDR3 length: 16 residues. Germline V gives CDR1 SGHAT, CDR2 FQNNGV. The CDR3 coding sequence is TGTGCCAGCAGCTTAGCCTCGACTAGCTACCCCTACGAGCAGTACTTC. Residues: CASSLASTSYPYEQYF.

The CDR3 is CASSGTSGRVETQYF. DNA of the CDR3: TGTGCCAGCAGTGGGACTAGCGGGAGAGTAGAGACCCAGTACTTC. The rearrangement uses TRBV5-4 and TRBJ2-5, with 14 bases fitting TRBD2. J lost 4 bases, V lost 5 bases, and 4 bases had no gene match. This CDR3 is 15 amino acids long. Germline CDR1 is SGHNT and CDR2 is YYREEE (reference sequence).

The chain is built from TRBV28 and TRBJ1-2, with unresolved D. The germline CDR1 and CDR2 sequences are MDHEN and SYDVKM. The CDR3 runs 13 residues. V lost 8 bases and J lost 3, with 13 bases in between. The CDR3 nucleotides are TGTGCCAGCGCCTTAATGTTGGACTATGGCTACACCTTC. Its translation is CASALMLDYGYTF.

The table lists this clone with a few counts. The chain carries TRBV7-2 and TRBJ2-3; D may be TRBD2 (5 bases). This CDR3 comprises 17 residues. Deletions cut 5 bases from V and 6 bases from J, with 24 bases between. Germline loops: CDR1 SGHTA, CDR2 FQGNSA. Here the CDR3 DNA reads TGTGCCAGCAGCCCCTACCGGGCTAGCAGGAGTCCCGATACGCAGTATTTT. This codes for CASSPYRASRSPDTQYF.

In the case of this clone: At one end, the junction sequence differs from germline, possibly due to a read error. The chain is built from TRBV13 and TRBJ1-5; possible D gene TRBD1, 5 bases. Per germline, CDR1 PRHDT and CDR2 FYEKMQ (reference sequence). The CDR3 has 14 amino acids. The CDR3 coding sequence is TGTGCCAGCAGCCTAGGGGTGGTCAATCAGCCCCAGCATTTT. It yields the protein CASSLGVVNQPQHF.

The chain links TRBV6-6 to TRBJ2-7, with D perhaps TRBD1 or TRBD2 (7 bases each). Per germline, CDR1 MNHNY and CDR2 SVGAGI (reference sequence). The CDR3 is 14 amino acids. V was clipped by 5 bases and J by 2 bases, with 13 bases between them. This chain's CDR3 is CASSQTGRAYEQYF. The CDR3, as DNA: TGTGCCAGCAGTCAGACAGGGAGGGCCTACGAGCAGTACTTC.

The V gene is TRBV15, the J gene TRBJ2-7; a weak D match, TRBD1 (6 bases). Germline assignment: CDR1 LNHNV and CDR2 YYDKDF (reference sequence). V shed 2 bases and J shed 5 bases, with 13 bases lying between them. This CDR3 has 14 residues. The CDR3 region has the DNA TGTGCCACCAGCAGAAGCACAGGGTTACACGAGCAGTACTTC. Encoded protein: CATSRSTGLHEQYF.

The chain carries TRBV2 and TRBJ2-2; no firm D call. V lost 0 bases, J lost 7 bases, and 6 bases lay in between. The CDR3 sequence is 13 residues long. Germline V gene data show CDR1 as SNHLY and CDR2 as FYNNEI. The CDR3 spells CASSEAGLGELFF. CDR3 DNA sequence: TGTGCCAGCAGTGAAGCAGGCCTCGGGGAGCTGTTTTTT.

V and J are TRBV7-2 and TRBJ2-1; D might be TRBD1 (6 bases). This CDR3 is built from 18 residues. V was pared by 1 base and J by 5 bases, with 21 bases between. Germline V gives CDR1 SGHTA, CDR2 FQGNSA. The CDR3 here is CASSLEFPGTPSNNEQFF. CDR3 coding DNA: TGTGCCAGCAGCTTAGAATTCCCCGGGACACCCAGTAACAATGAGCAGTTCTTC.

The CDR3, as DNA: TGTGCCGGAAAAGCGGGGGGTCATGGCTCCTACAATGAGCAGTTCTTC. This encodes CAGKAGGHGSYNEQFF. The V gene is TRBV30, the J gene TRBJ2-1, with TRBD2 matching 9 bases. The CDR3 spans 16 residues. J gave up 0 bases and V 8 bases, and 11 bases lay outside the gene matches. Germline assignment: CDR1 GTSNPN and CDR2 SVGIG (reference sequence). Using reference TRBV30 and TRBJ2-1 for the parts outside the CDR3, the full variable domain is SQTIHQWPATLVQPVGSPLSLECTVEGTSNPNLYWYRQAAGRGLQLLFYSVGIGQISSEVPQNLSASRPQDRQFILSSKKLLLSDSGFYLCAGKAGGHGSYNEQFFGPGTRLTVL.

The gene calls are TRBV7-9 and TRBJ2-1; D remains ambiguous. V was clipped by 2 bases and J by 9 bases, with 5 bases between them. The CDR3 sequence is 11 residues long. Germline CDR1 is SEHNR and CDR2 is FQNEAQ (reference sequence). This CDR3 is CASSLQTEQFF. The CDR3 DNA reads TGTGCCAGCAGCTTACAAACTGAGCAGTTCTTC. The full variable domain, in which reference TRBV7-9 and TRBJ2-1 provide the parts outside the CDR3, is DTGVSQNPRHKITKRGQNVTFRCDPISEHNRLYWYRQTLGQGPEFLTYFQNEAQLEKSRLLSDRFSAERPKGSFSTLEIQRTEQGDSAMYLCASSLQTEQFFGPGTRLTVL.

This chain links TRBV28 with TRBJ1-1, with D uncertain. The CDR3 is 14 amino acids. Germline V lookup: CDR1 MDHEN, CDR2 SYDVKM. The V end lost 7 bases, the J end lost 1 base, and 13 bases lay between the germline ends. CDR3 region: CASKRTLTNTEAFF. In nucleotides, the CDR3 is TGTGCCAGCAAGAGGACTCTTACGAACACTGAAGCTTTCTTT.

The rearrangement joins TRBV9 to TRBJ2-1, with TRBD2 identical over 7 bases. The germline CDR1 and CDR2 sequences are SGDLS and YYNGEE. The CDR3 totals 16 residues. Trimming took 4 bases from V and 9 from J; bases not matched to a gene: 16. The CDR3 DNA follows: TGTGCCAGCAGCCCATCGACTAGCCTCCTAAGATCTGAGCAGTTCTTC. It codes for CASSPSTSLLRSEQFF.

J is TRBJ1-6 and V is TRBV7-2; unclear D gene. V gave up 5 bases and J gave up 11 bases, with 13 bases separating them. The CDR3 sequence is 13 residues long. Looked up from germline, CDR1 is SGHTA and CDR2 is FQGNSA. DNA for the CDR3: TGTGCCAGCAGCCGTGAACAGCGAACACCCCTCCACTTT. Translated, it gives CASSREQRTPLHF.

The chain employs TRBV6-6 and TRBJ1-1; D ambiguous. The length of the CDR3 is 13 residues. V shed 2 bases and J shed 0 bases, with 4 bases lying between them. Germline-derived CDR1 and CDR2 are MNHNY and SVGAGI (reference sequence). The CDR3 region is CASSYRVNTEAFF. In DNA form, the CDR3 reads TGTGCCAGCAGTTACAGGGTGAACACTGAAGCTTTCTTT.

The chain joins TRBV15 to TRBJ2-7; possible D gene TRBD1, 5 bases. Germline loops: CDR1 LNHNV, CDR2 YYDKDF (reference sequence). V was clipped by 0 bases and J by 3 bases, with 9 bases between them. The CDR3 runs 14 residues. The CDR3 here is CATSRDAGNYEQYF. CDR3 coding DNA: TGTGCCACCAGCAGAGATGCAGGGAACTACGAGCAGTACTTC.

This clone has only a few counts. This chain links TRBV5-1 with TRBJ2-1; a possible D gene is TRBD2 (6 bases). V was trimmed by 4 bases and J by 1 base, leaving 15 bases between them. CDR1 and CDR2 (germline): SGHRS, YFSETQ. The CDR3 has 16 amino acids. The CDR3 region has the DNA TGCGCCAGCAGCCGCGGGACGGGCGATTCCTACAATGAGCAGTTCTTC. Encoded protein: CASSRGTGDSYNEQFF.

V gene TRBV29-1 combines with J gene TRBJ1-3; D gene ambiguous. Per the germline V gene, CDR1 is SQVTM and CDR2 is ANQGSEA. The CDR3 contains 13 residues. With 7 bases removed from V and 3 bases from J, the gap between germline ends came to 13 bases. As DNA, the CDR3 is TGCAGCGCTGTCGGGTTTAATGGAAACACCATATATTTT. Its translation: CSAVGFNGNTIYF.

This chain connects TRBV18 to TRBJ2-3; no firm D call. The germline gives CDR1 KGHSH, CDR2 LQKENI. This CDR3 comprises 14 residues. Trimming removed 4 bases at V and 0 bases at J, with 8 bases between. The chain's CDR3 is CASSLRRSTDTQYF. DNA for the CDR3: TGTGCCAGCTCACTTCGGCGAAGCACAGATACGCAGTATTTT.

CDR3 bases: TGCGCCAGCAGCTTGAGTCCTACCTACGAGCAGTACTTC. Translation gives CASSLSPTYEQYF. This sequence joins TRBV5-1 and TRBJ2-7; D unclear. Per germline, CDR1 SGHRS and CDR2 YFSETQ. V was clipped by 1 base and J by 2 bases, with 7 bases between them. There are 13 residues in the CDR3.

This chain uses TRBV5-1 with TRBJ2-6; 7 bases match TRBD1. CDR3 length equals 18 residues. Losses at the gene ends were 2 bases for V and 0 bases for J; bases not matched to a gene: 8. Looked up from germline, CDR1 is SGHRS and CDR2 is YFSETQ. CDR3 in amino acids: CASSFDRVQSSGANVLTF. Written as DNA, the CDR3 is TGCGCCAGCAGCTTCGACAGGGTCCAAAGCTCTGGGGCCAACGTCCTGACTTTC.

The chain recombines TRBV6-1 with TRBJ2-3; 7 bases align to TRBD2. The V gene end was trimmed by 9 bases and the J gene end by 2 bases; junction bases not matched to a gene: 5. Germline CDR1 MNHNS, CDR2 SASEGT. The CDR3 length is 13 residues. This chain's CDR3 is CASSGSTTDTQYF. In DNA, the CDR3 is TGTGCCAGTAGCGGGTCTACCACAGATACGCAGTATTTT.

This chain connects TRBV7-8 to TRBJ2-1; 7 positions match TRBD2. The germline V gene has CDR1 SGHVS and CDR2 FQNEAQ. The CDR3 runs to 15 residues. V lost 5 bases to trimming and J lost 1 base; unmatched junction nucleotides: 5. CDR3 protein: CASSTSGISYNEQFF. The CDR3 DNA follows: TGTGCCAGCAGCACGAGCGGGATATCCTACAATGAGCAGTTCTTC.

This chain joins TRBV30 and TRBJ1-5, with no clear D. The CDR3 runs to 13 residues. CDR1 is GTSNPN, CDR2 SVGIG, per germline (reference sequence). With 3 bases removed from V and 0 bases from J, the gap between germline ends came to 6 bases. The CDR3 coding sequence is TGTGCCTGGAGCGAGTATAGCAATCAGCCCCAGCATTTT. Its protein is CAWSEYSNQPQHF.

The CDR3: CASSLNRGTEAFF. CDR3 bases: TGTGCCAGCAGCTTAAATAGGGGCACTGAAGCTTTCTTT. The J gene is TRBJ1-1, the V gene TRBV7-3, with D possibly matching TRBD1 (5 bases). V was shortened by 1 base and J by 4 bases, with 7 bases between the two germline ends. Germline V gene lookup returns CDR1 SGHTA and CDR2 FQGTGA. The length of the CDR3 is 13 residues.

The CDR3 spells CASSLLGVQPQHF. The CDR3 DNA reads TGTGCCAGCAGTTTATTAGGGGTCCAGCCCCAGCATTTT. J is TRBJ1-5 and V is TRBV28; maybe TRBD1 (5 bases). This CDR3 is 13 amino acids long. The V gene lost 1 base and the J gene lost 7 bases, with 8 bases spanning the gap. CDR1 MDHEN and CDR2 SYDVKM come from the germline V gene.

This sequence joins TRBV19 and TRBJ1-2; 7 bases align to TRBD1. V was clipped by 6 bases and J by 7 bases; unmatched bases: 11. In germline, CDR1 is LNHDA, CDR2 SQIVND (reference sequence). The CDR3 contains 14 residues. The chain's CDR3 is CASRIRDRVGGYTF. The CDR3 bases are TGTGCCAGTAGGATCCGTGACAGGGTTGGTGGCTACACCTTC.

The chain carries TRBV6-1 and TRBJ2-7; no definite D call. Looked up from germline, CDR1 is MNHNS and CDR2 is SASEGT. The CDR3 spans 13 residues. V was pared by 5 bases and J by 0 bases, with 8 bases between. DNA of the CDR3: TGTGCCAGCAGTATAGGTCTCTCCTACGAGCAGTACTTC. Residues: CASSIGLSYEQYF.

The rearrangement joins TRBV28 to TRBJ1-2, with no clear D. CDR1 MDHEN and CDR2 SYDVKM come from the germline V gene. The CDR3 spans 14 residues. V was shortened by 5 bases and J by 10 bases, with 20 bases between the two germline ends. Here the CDR3 DNA reads TGTGCCAGCAGTGGAGCCGGGCCCCGAGGTGACTACACCTTC. Amino acids: CASSGAGPRGDYTF.

This chain joins TRBV29-1 and TRBJ1-1; the D is unclear. V shed 7 bases and J shed 0 bases, with 15 bases lying between them. Germline values: CDR1 SQVTM, CDR2 ANQGSEA. The CDR3 has 14 amino acids. In DNA, the CDR3 is TGCAGCGGCGTAATTGGCTCGTTGAACACTGAAGCTTTCTTT. Its translation: CSGVIGSLNTEAFF.

The chain links TRBV5-4 to TRBJ2-3, with 11 bases matching TRBD2. This CDR3 contains 14 residues. V dropped 5 bases and J dropped 8; count of bases not matched to a gene: 7. From germline, CDR1 is SGHNT and CDR2 YYREEE (reference sequence). CDR3 nucleotides: TGTGCCAGCAGTCTTAGCGGGGGGGCGGGTACGCAGTATTTT. Its protein product is CASSLSGGAGTQYF.

The chain couples TRBV25-1 to TRBJ2-3; TRBD2 agrees at 7 bases. Trimming cost V 5 bases and J 4 bases; bases outside gene matches: 15. The CDR3 loop spans 17 amino acids. From germline, CDR1 is MGHDK and CDR2 SYGVNS. The chain's CDR3 is CASSWGRAGAAADTQYF. For the CDR3, the DNA is TGTGCCAGCAGTTGGGGCAGGGCGGGAGCGGCCGCAGATACGCAGTATTTT. Drawing the rest from reference TRBV25-1 and TRBJ2-3, the complete variable domain is EADIYQTPRYLVIGTGKKITLECSQTMGHDKMYWYQQDPGMELHLIHYSYGVNSTEKGDLSSESTVSRIRTEHFPLTLESARPSHTSQYLCASSWGRAGAAADTQYFGPGTRLTVL.